Shown below are 3 T cell receptor beta chains from a single sample sequenced in a study of human T cells and chemical hapten exposure. TCRdb independently ran MiXCR on the RACE reads; one entry per CDR3 protein. The sample contains roughly 45,000 distinct CDR3 sequences, less than 9.5% of which appear only once. Time point described: patch test 1, 2 weeks after DPC sensitization. Described treatment: therapeutic diphenylcyclopropenone sensitization with weekly scalp DPC. Sequencing used whole blood, obtained in connection with sensitization to the hapten diphenylcyclopropenone (DPC). All receptors come from a woman aged 45-65 years with alopecia areata. Some clones in this sample may be carry-over from other donors' samples.

A remark on this clonotype: A single base separates this from a much larger clone, so it may be a read error. This rearrangement joins TRBV5-1 to TRBJ2-2, with 7 positions matching TRBD2. CDR3 length equals 18 residues. Germline V CDR1 and CDR2: SGHRS, YFSETQ. As DNA, the CDR3 is TGCGCCAACAGCTTGGTGAGCGGGGCGTCGCGCGGCACCGGGGAGCTGTTTTTT. Its translation is CANSLVSGASRGTGELFF.

This clonotype was seen many times. The J gene is TRBJ1-2, the V gene TRBV9, with D perhaps TRBD1 (6 bases). CDR1 and CDR2 from the germline V gene are SGDLS and YYNGEE. V dropped 4 bases and J dropped 3 bases, with 16 bases sitting between them. This CDR3 is 15 amino acids long. The DNA of the CDR3 is TGTGCCAGCAGCCCCCAAACGACAGGCGACTATGGCTACACCTTC. It codes for CASSPQTTGDYGYTF.

This chain uses TRBV6-2 or TRBV6-3 with TRBJ2-1; 7 bases are a match to TRBD1. The CDR3 has 13 residues. V lost 4 bases to trimming and J lost 7 bases; unmatched junction nucleotides: 4. Per germline, CDR1 MNHEY and CDR2 SVGEGT. The CDR3 is CASSSQGVNEQFF. The CDR3 coding sequence is TGTGCCAGCAGTTCTCAGGGGGTGAATGAGCAGTTCTTC.